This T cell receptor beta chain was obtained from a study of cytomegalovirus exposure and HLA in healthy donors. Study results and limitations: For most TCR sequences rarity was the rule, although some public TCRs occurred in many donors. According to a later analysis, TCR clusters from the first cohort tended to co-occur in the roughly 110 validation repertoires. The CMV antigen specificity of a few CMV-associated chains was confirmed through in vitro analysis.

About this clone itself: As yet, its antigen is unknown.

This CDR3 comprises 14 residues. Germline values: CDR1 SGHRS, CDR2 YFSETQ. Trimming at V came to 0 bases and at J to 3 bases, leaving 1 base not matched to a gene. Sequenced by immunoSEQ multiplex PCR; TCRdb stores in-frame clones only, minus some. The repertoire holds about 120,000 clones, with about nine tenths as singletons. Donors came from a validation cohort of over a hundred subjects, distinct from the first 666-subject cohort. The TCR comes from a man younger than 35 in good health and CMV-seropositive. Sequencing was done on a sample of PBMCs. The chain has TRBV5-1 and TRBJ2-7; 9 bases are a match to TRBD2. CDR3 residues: CASSLASGVYEQYF. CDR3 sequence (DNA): TGCGCCAGCAGCTTGGCTAGCGGGGTCTACGAGCAGTACTTC.